Here is one T cell receptor (beta chain) with its context. Its cognate antigen is unknown. This specimen comes from a study of cytomegalovirus exposure and HLA in healthy donors. General study results and limits: TCR beta chain V- and J-gene trimming was linked, in a later analysis, to a missense variant in DCLRE1C. A prior analysis recorded that most TCR beta V segments were productive about 87% or about 30% of the time.

Germline trimming cut 5 bases from V and 3 bases from J; bases unmatched to any gene: 2. Germline V gives CDR1 MNHEY, CDR2 SMNVEV (reference sequence). The CDR3 runs to 14 residues. The PCR ran on 60 Vbeta and 13 Jbeta primers. Sequencing used immunoSEQ multiplex PCR; TCRdb keeps in-frame clones, though not all of them. The sample consists of approximately 150,000 clones, approximately 84% of them appearing once. The chain joins TRBV27 to TRBJ1-3; 9 bases agree with TRBD1. This sequence was found in a man aged 18 to 30 in good health and CMV-seronegative. The sequencing input was PBMCs. The CDR3 sequence: CASSHRGRGNTIYF. For the CDR3, the DNA is TGTGCCAGCAGTCACAGGGGGCGTGGAAACACCATATATTTT.